The entry below gives a single TCR beta chain sequence along with its context. Antigen: not known. Sequenced by immunoSEQ multiplex PCR; TCRdb stores in-frame clones only, minus some. In the table there are about 14,000 clones, 62% of which are singletons. V lost 4 bases, J lost 9 bases, and 16 bases stayed unmatched. Germline V gene data show CDR1 as LGHNA and CDR2 as YNFKEQ. This CDR3 has 16 amino acids. The data stem from a study of neoadjuvant anti-PD-1 for oral cavity cancer. Findings and caveats of the study: PBMC Gini-index clonality exceeded responders' in non-responders post-nivolumab.

The chain carries TRBV4-2 and TRBJ2-3; 7 bases align to TRBD2. The clonotype comes from a person aged 35-79 years with oral cavity squamous cell carcinoma. Source: PBMCs, taken before nivolumab (anti-PD-1) treatment. CDR3 coding DNA: TGTGCCAGCAGCCTTGGGGGAGCGGGATCTTTAAGGACGCAGTATTTT. It translates to CASSLGGAGSLRTQYF.